This T cell receptor (beta chain) was recorded in a study of cytomegalovirus exposure and HLA in healthy donors. The V end lost 4 bases, the J end lost 0 bases, and 10 bases lay between the germline ends. Germline V gene data show CDR1 as SGDLS and CDR2 as YYNGEE. CDR3 length: 14 residues. Here immunoSEQ multiplex PCR was the method, and the copy in TCRdb shows in-frame clones only, minus some. Of more than 300,000 clones in the sample, 70% to 90% were seen once. The genes are TRBV9 and TRBJ1-2; D remains ambiguous. This TCR was sampled from a woman aged 18-29 years in good health and CMV-seronegative. The sequencing sample was made of PBMCs. CDR3 sequence: CASSSRTANYGYTF. As DNA, the CDR3 is TGTGCCAGCAGCTCCCGAACAGCTAACTATGGCTACACCTTC.